The clone carrying this T cell receptor (beta chain) was detected ten times or more. This sample is part of a study of regulatory T cells in long-lasting Graves disease. V shed 6 bases and J shed 6 bases, with 18 bases lying between them. CDR3 length: 15 residues. The germline gives CDR1 KGHSH, CDR2 LQKENI. Building of the TCR beta libraries involved iRepertoire HTBI primers and Arm-PCR of CDR3 regions. In the original workflow: More than 55 TRBV and roughly 13 TRBJ segments were identified across samples. TCRdb re-derived calls from the multiplex PCR reads in MiXCR, one entry per CDR3 protein. These V and J calls derive from TCRdb rather than the authors' analysis. The table has 420,000 or so distinct CDR3 sequences, roughly 15% seen once. The time point is: newly diagnosed GD, antithyroid drugs for less than 3 months. Following extraction of RNA from PBMCs, that RNA was used to make the TCR library.

These records were also assigned to another study, of T cells in Graves' hyperthyroidism and ophthalmopathy. That study adds: First-round RT-PCR with HTBI primers amplified the TCR CDR3 region.

V gene TRBV18 combines with J gene TRBJ1-5; TRBD1 is a possible D gene (6 bases). The sequence derives from a woman younger than 30 with Graves disease. The sequences come from peripheral blood mononuclear cells (PBMCs), collected at new diagnosis, from a patient treated with antithyroid drugs. CDR3 in amino acids: CASSYTGFPSQPQHF. In DNA form, the CDR3 reads TGTGCCAGCTCGTATACAGGGTTTCCTAGTCAGCCCCAGCATTTT.